The present entry profiles one T cell receptor (beta chain) with its context. What it binds is unknown. Germline and junction disagree at one end, which may indicate a read error. As for time point: persistent/refractory GD, antithyroid drugs over 5 years with positive TRAb. There was RNA extracted from PBMCs, and the TCR library was made from it. This entry belongs to a study of regulatory T cells in long-lasting Graves disease. About the research overall: Persistence in Graves' disease required over 5 years of antithyroid drugs plus positive TSH receptor antibodies. Study-wide results and limits: Under persistent disease, TRBV28, TRBJ1-2 and TRBJ2-5 were used preferentially.

Relying on iRepertoire HTBI primers and Arm-PCR of CDR3 regions, the team built TCR beta libraries. In the authors' workflow: Looking across samples, the authors found some 60 TRBV and some 13 TRBJ segments. TCRdb passed the multiplex PCR reads through MiXCR, listing each CDR3 protein once. TCRdb, not the original authors, processed these V and J calls. The sample contains under 500,000 distinct CDR3 sequences, about 20% of which appear only once. CDR1 and CDR2 from the germline V gene are SGHAT and FQDESV (reference sequence). This CDR3 is built from 14 residues. The J gene is TRBJ1-1, the V gene TRBV11-1, with D possibly TRBD1 on 5 matching bases. The clonotype was recovered from a female donor with Graves disease. The sample here was peripheral blood mononuclear cells (PBMCs), taken when the disease was refractory, from a patient treated with antithyroid drugs. The CDR3 DNA follows: TGTGCCAGCAGCTTGGCCCTGGAAGTGGGACTTCGGGGTTTT. This encodes CASSLALEVGLRGF.